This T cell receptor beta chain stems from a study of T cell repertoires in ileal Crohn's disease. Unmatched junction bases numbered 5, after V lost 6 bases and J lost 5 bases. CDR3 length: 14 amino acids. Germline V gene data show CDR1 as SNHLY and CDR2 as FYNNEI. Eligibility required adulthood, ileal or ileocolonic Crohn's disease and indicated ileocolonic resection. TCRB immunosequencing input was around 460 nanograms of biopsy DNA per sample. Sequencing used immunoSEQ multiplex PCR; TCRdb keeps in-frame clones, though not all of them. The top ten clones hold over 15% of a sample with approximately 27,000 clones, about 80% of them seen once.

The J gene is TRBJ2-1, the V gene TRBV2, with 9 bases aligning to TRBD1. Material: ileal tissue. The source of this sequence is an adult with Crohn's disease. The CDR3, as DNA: TGTGCCAGCAGGCTGGACAGGGGCAACAATGAGCAGTTCTTC. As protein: CASRLDRGNNEQFF. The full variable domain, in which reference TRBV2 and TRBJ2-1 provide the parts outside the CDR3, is EPEVTQTPSHQVTQMGQEVILRCVPISNHLYFYWYRQILGQKVEFLVSFYNNEISEKSEIFDDQFSVERPDGSNFTLKIRSTKLEDSAMYFCASRLDRGNNEQFFGPGTRLTVL.